The 25 T cell receptor beta chains below come from one sample, sequenced in a study of T cell repertoires in cytomegalovirus infection. TCRdb analysed the reads with MiXCR anew, one entry per CDR3 protein. The sample holds hundreds of thousands of distinct CDR3 sequences, 30% to 40% seen once. Antigens for these TCRs are unknown. The specimen comprised cultured PBMCs, sampled from culture after CMV antigen stimulation. These TCRs come from a human donor in good health (CMV status not recorded). Some clones in this sample may be carry-over from other donors' samples.

The rearrangement uses TRBV4-1 and TRBJ2-1; 7 bases are a match to TRBD2. The CDR3 sequence is 15 residues long. V lost 0 bases, J lost 10 bases, and 9 bases stayed unmatched. Germline assignment: CDR1 MGHRA and CDR2 YSYEKL. Here the CDR3 reads CASSQDRGGGGEQFF. CDR3 sequence (DNA): TGCGCCAGCAGCCAAGATCGGGGCGGCGGGGGAGAGCAGTTCTTC.

J is TRBJ2-1 and V is TRBV20-1, with 13 bases matching TRBD2. V shed 6 bases and J 6 bases; nucleotides not matched to a gene: 5. Germline CDR1 and CDR2: DFQATT and SNEGSKA (reference sequence). The CDR3 is 14 amino acids. The chain's CDR3 is CSAKTSGRLNEQFF. In nucleotides, the CDR3 is TGCAGTGCGAAGACTAGCGGGAGGCTCAATGAGCAGTTCTTC.

This sequence joins TRBV12-3 or TRBV12-4 and TRBJ1-1; TRBD1 matches at 7 bases. V shed 6 bases and J 4 bases; nucleotides not matched to a gene: 5. The CDR3 has 13 amino acids. CDR3 coding DNA: TGTGCCAGCAGGACGACAGGGCTCACTGAAGCTTTCTTT. Translation gives CASRTTGLTEAFF.

The V call is TRBV7-6, the J call TRBJ2-1, with TRBD2 identical over 9 bases. CDR3 length: 15 residues. The V and J ends lost 3 bases and 9 bases, in that order; junction bases with no gene match: 9. CDR1 is SGHVS, CDR2 FNYEAQ, per germline. The CDR3 DNA follows: TGTGCCAGCAGCTTTTGGCGGGAGGGCCCTCTTGAGCAGTTCTTC. Amino acids: CASSFWREGPLEQFF. The complete variable domain, with remaining parts taken from reference TRBV7-6 and TRBJ2-1, reads GAGVSQSPRYKVTKRGQDVALRCDPISGHVSLYWYRQALGQGPEFLTYFNYEAQQDKSGLPNDRFSAERPEGSISTLTIQRTEQRDSAMYRCASSFWREGPLEQFFGPGTRLTVL.

V gene TRBV18 combines with J gene TRBJ2-7; D remains unclear. Germline values: CDR1 KGHSH, CDR2 LQKENI. There are 14 residues in the CDR3. Trimming removed 5 bases at V and 0 bases at J, with 11 bases between. Here the CDR3 reads CASSSDTFSYEQYF. The CDR3 DNA sequence: TGTGCCAGCTCATCTGACACGTTCTCCTACGAGCAGTACTTC.

There are a few counts of this clonotype. The rearrangement uses TRBV27 and TRBJ1-5; D unresolved. The CDR3 spans 14 residues. V lost 2 bases, J lost 5 bases, and 10 bases lay in between. Germline-derived CDR1 and CDR2 are MNHEY and SMNVEV (reference sequence). CDR3 coding DNA: TGTGCCAGCAGTTTAAGGCCAGGCGATCAGCCCCAGCATTTT. Protein product: CASSLRPGDQPQHF.

V and J are TRBV7-9 and TRBJ2-7, with TRBD2 matching over 10 bases. V was clipped by 5 bases and J by 2 bases; unmatched bases: 9. Per the germline V gene, CDR1 is SEHNR and CDR2 is FQNEAQ (reference sequence). This CDR3 is 16 amino acids long. DNA for the CDR3: TGTGCCAGCAGCCAGCCCGGAGCGGGGGGGGCCTACGAGCAGTACTTC. Encoded protein: CASSQPGAGGAYEQYF.

A few counts support this clonotype. This rearrangement joins TRBV4-1 to TRBJ2-7; D may be TRBD1 or TRBD2 (5 bases each). The CDR3 runs to 14 residues. V was cut by 5 bases and J by 4 bases, with 15 bases left in between. Germline CDR1 MGHRA, CDR2 YSYEKL. CDR3 in amino acids: CASSGGAPPYEQYF. In DNA form, the CDR3 reads TGCGCCAGCAGCGGGGGAGCCCCGCCTTACGAGCAGTACTTC.

The chain employs TRBV28 and TRBJ2-7; D is perhaps TRBD1 (6 bases). The V end was cut by 2 bases, the J end by 6 bases, with 14 bases between. Germline CDR1 is MDHEN and CDR2 is SYDVKM. The CDR3 runs to 14 residues. The CDR3 coding sequence is TGTGCCAGCAGTTTACCCATCAGGGGTAGCGAGCAGTACTTC. It specifies CASSLPIRGSEQYF.

This sequence joins TRBV3-1 and TRBJ2-1; tentative D call: TRBD2 (5 bases). The CDR3 spans 16 residues. The germline V gene has CDR1 LGHDT and CDR2 YNNKEL (reference sequence). The V gene lost 0 bases and the J gene lost 0 bases, with 9 bases spanning the gap. The CDR3 coding sequence is TGTGCCAGCAGCCAAGATCTTAGCGTCTCCTACAATGAGCAGTTCTTC. Translated, it gives CASSQDLSVSYNEQFF.

The chain joins TRBV10-3 to TRBJ1-5; D unresolved. The CDR3 has 15 residues. The germline V gene encodes CDR1 ENHRY and CDR2 SYGVKD. Trimming left V 2 bases short and J 0 bases short, with 8 bases between. CDR3 amino acids: CAISEQGLSNQPQHF. CDR3 DNA sequence: TGTGCCATCAGTGAGCAAGGGCTTAGCAATCAGCCCCAGCATTTT.

This clonotype has just a few counts. The chain couples TRBV7-2 to TRBJ2-2; TRBD1 aligns across 7 bases. CDR3 length: 15 residues. Unmatched junction bases numbered 5, after V lost 7 bases and J lost 0 bases. Germline V gives CDR1 SGHTA, CDR2 FQGNSA. CDR3 protein: CASTTGTANTGELFF. The CDR3 nucleotides are TGTGCCAGCACTACCGGGACAGCGAACACCGGGGAGCTGTTTTTT.

This clonotype has more than one count but fewer than ten. The rearrangement links TRBV25-1 to TRBJ2-3, with D tentatively TRBD2 (6 bases). The germline CDR1 and CDR2 sequences are MGHDK and SYGVNS. Trimming took off 4 bases at V and 0 bases at J, with 8 bases between the two ends. The CDR3 contains 14 residues. The CDR3 is CASSGGLSTDTQYF. The CDR3 DNA follows: TGTGCCAGCAGTGGAGGACTAAGCACAGATACGCAGTATTTT.

The V gene is TRBV7-6, the J gene TRBJ2-7; 8 bases fit TRBD1. Unmatched junction bases numbered 7, after V lost 5 bases and J lost 4 bases. Germline lookup yields CDR1 SGHVS and CDR2 FNYEAQ. The CDR3 covers 14 residues. The CDR3 reads CASSPFTGGYEQYF. The CDR3 bases are TGTGCCAGCAGCCCGTTCACAGGGGGGTACGAGCAGTACTTC. The full variable domain, completed using reference TRBV7-6 and TRBJ2-7, is GAGVSQSPRYKVTKRGQDVALRCDPISGHVSLYWYRQALGQGPEFLTYFNYEAQQDKSGLPNDRFSAERPEGSISTLTIQRTEQRDSAMYRCASSPFTGGYEQYFGPGTRLTVT.

The rearrangement joins TRBV4-3 to TRBJ2-2; the D is unclear. Between the trimmed V and J ends, which lost 4 bases and 5 bases, there was a span of 14 bases. The CDR3 has 15 residues. The germline V gene encodes CDR1 LGHNA and CDR2 YSLEER. CDR3 nucleotides: TGCGCCAGCAGCCCCCGTGAGGCCGGGACCGGGGAGCTGTTTTTT. Its translation is CASSPREAGTGELFF.

The chain couples TRBV7-8 to TRBJ2-5; D possibly corresponds to TRBD2 (6 bases). CDR3 size: 16 residues. V was trimmed by 4 bases and J by 5 bases, leaving 20 bases between them. Germline assignment: CDR1 SGHVS and CDR2 FQNEAQ. The CDR3 nucleotides are TGTGCCAGCAGCTCGGACCCCAGGGACTCCCCGGAGACCCAGTACTTC. Its translation: CASSSDPRDSPETQYF. Combining the CDR3 with reference TRBV7-8 and TRBJ2-5 gives the whole variable domain GAGVSQSPRYKVAKRGQDVALRCDPISGHVSLFWYQQALGQGPEFLTYFQNEAQLDKSGLPSDRFFAERPEGSVSTLKIQRTQQEDSAVYLCASSSDPRDSPETQYFGPGTRLLVL.

This rearrangement joins TRBV5-4 to TRBJ2-7, with no clear D. V gave up 5 bases and J gave up 0 bases, with 9 bases separating them. The CDR3 length is 13 residues. Per the germline V gene, CDR1 is SGHNT and CDR2 is YYREEE (reference sequence). In DNA form, the CDR3 reads TGTGCCAGCAGAGGGTACCTCTCCTACGAGCAGTACGTC. It specifies CASRGYLSYEQYV.

The V call is TRBV29-1, the J call TRBJ2-1; possibly TRBD2 for D (5 bases). CDR3 length: 12 amino acids. Germline V gene sequence: CDR1 SQVTM, CDR2 ANQGSEA. With 7 bases removed from V and 6 bases from J, the gap between germline ends came to 13 bases. CDR3 bases: TGCAGCGGCCAGGCTGCGGGCAATGAGCAGTTCTTC. Encoded protein: CSGQAAGNEQFF.

This clonotype has at least ten counts. V gene TRBV7-2 combines with J gene TRBJ2-7, with D possibly being TRBD2 (7 bases). The germline V gene has CDR1 SGHTA and CDR2 FQGNSA. Trimming stripped 1 base from V and 3 bases from J, with 10 bases between. The CDR3 spans 14 residues. CDR3 sequence reads: CASSLEGGVYEQYF. CDR3 nucleotides: TGTGCCAGCAGCTTAGAGGGGGGGGTCTACGAGCAGTACTTC.

This clonotype was picked up a small number of times. The V gene is TRBV27, the J gene TRBJ2-7; 10 nucleotides match TRBD2. CDR1 is MNHEY and CDR2 is SMNVEV in the germline V gene (reference sequence). This CDR3 is built from 16 residues. The ends lost 5 bases at V and 2 bases at J; junction bases unmatched: 9. This chain's CDR3 is CASSTKLAGKTYEQYF. The CDR3 nucleotides are TGTGCCAGCAGTACCAAACTAGCGGGGAAAACCTACGAGCAGTACTTC.

This chain connects TRBV7-9 to TRBJ2-1, with 9 bases aligning to TRBD2. Germline V gene lookup returns CDR1 SEHNR and CDR2 FQNEAQ (reference sequence). CDR3 length: 16 residues. Losses at the gene ends were 5 bases for V and 4 bases for J; bases not matched to a gene: 9. CDR3 sequence: CASSPLGGGGYNEQFF. The CDR3 DNA sequence: TGTGCCAGCAGCCCTCTAGGCGGGGGGGGGTACAATGAGCAGTTCTTC.

The chain is built from TRBV6-6 and TRBJ2-1; perhaps TRBD2 as D (5 bases). V lost 1 base and J 9 bases, leaving 19 bases between the germline ends. This CDR3 has 16 amino acids. Germline CDR1 and CDR2: MNHNY and SVGAGI (reference sequence). The CDR3 DNA reads as TGTGCCAGCAGTTACTTCTATTTTCTTCGACTACTTGAGCAGTTCTTC. It is translated as CASSYFYFLRLLEQFF.

The V and J genes are TRBV5-6 and TRBJ2-5; a possible D gene is TRBD2 (6 bases). Germline V lookup: CDR1 SGHDT, CDR2 YYEEEE. The CDR3 has 13 residues. The ends were cut back, 4 bases at V and 6 bases at J, with 13 bases in the middle. CDR3: CASSGGLLQTQYF. The CDR3 nucleotides are TGTGCCAGCAGCGGGGGACTCCTCCAGACCCAGTACTTC. Full variable domain (outside the CDR3, taken from reference TRBV5-6 and TRBJ2-5): DAGVTQSPTHLIKTRGQQVTLRCSPKSGHDTVSWYQQALGQGPQFIFQYYEEEERQRGNFPDRFSGHQFPNYSSELNVNALLLGDSALYLCASSGGLLQTQYFGPGTRLLVL.

This clonotype was detected only a few times. The chain carries TRBV7-9 and TRBJ2-6; tentative D call: TRBD1 (5 bases). Germline assignment: CDR1 SEHNR and CDR2 FQNEAQ (reference sequence). Trimming took 4 bases from V and 4 from J, leaving 14 bases between them. The CDR3 has 16 amino acids. As DNA, the CDR3 is TGTGCCAGCAGCTCCAAGGGGTTCACCGGGGCCAACGTCCTGACTTTC. Amino acids: CASSSKGFTGANVLTF.

This clonotype was observed at least ten times. The chain joins TRBV2 to TRBJ2-2, with D uncertain. Germline-derived CDR1 and CDR2 are SNHLY and FYNNEI. Trimming took off 6 bases at V and 0 bases at J, with 14 bases between the two ends. The length of the CDR3 is 16 residues. The CDR3 protein is CASRRHQGTNTGELFF. Written as DNA, the CDR3 is TGTGCCAGCAGAAGACACCAAGGAACGAACACCGGGGAGCTGTTTTTT. The variable domain in full, completed from reference TRBV2 and TRBJ2-2, reads EPEVTQTPSHQVTQMGQEVILRCVPISNHLYFYWYRQILGQKVEFLVSFYNNEISEKSEIFDDQFSVERPDGSNFTLKIRSTKLEDSAMYFCASRRHQGTNTGELFFGEGSRLTVL.